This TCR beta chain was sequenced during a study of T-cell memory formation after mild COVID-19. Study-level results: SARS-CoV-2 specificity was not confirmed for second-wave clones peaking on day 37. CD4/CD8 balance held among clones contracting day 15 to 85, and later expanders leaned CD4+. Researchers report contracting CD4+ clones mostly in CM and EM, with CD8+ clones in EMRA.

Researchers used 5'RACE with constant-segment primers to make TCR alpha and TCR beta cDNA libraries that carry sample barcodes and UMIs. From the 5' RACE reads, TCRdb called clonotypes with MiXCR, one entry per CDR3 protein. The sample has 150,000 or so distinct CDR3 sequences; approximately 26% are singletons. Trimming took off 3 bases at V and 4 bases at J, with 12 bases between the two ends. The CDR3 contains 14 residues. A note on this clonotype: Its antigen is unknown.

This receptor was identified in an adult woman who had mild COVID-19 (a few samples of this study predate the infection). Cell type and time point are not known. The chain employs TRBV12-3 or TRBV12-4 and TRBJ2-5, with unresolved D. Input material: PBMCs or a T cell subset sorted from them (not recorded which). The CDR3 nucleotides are TGTGCCAGCAGTTTTAGAGGTTCGTTAGAGACCCAGTACTTC. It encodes CASSFRGSLETQYF.